The 21 T cell receptor beta chains below come from one sample, sequenced in a study of T-cell reconstitution after alpha-beta-depleted transplantation in children. Unique molecular identifiers were incorporated during preparation of the TCRbeta library. Using its own MiXCR run on the PCR reads, TCRdb lists one record per CDR3 protein. The sample lists about 540,000 distinct CDR3 sequences; 18% were seen once. The source material was PBMCs from the stem cell graft donor, sampled from the stem cell graft. These receptors came from a human donor who donated a stem cell graft to a child with acute lymphoblastic leukemia.

J is TRBJ2-3 and V is TRBV9; no reliable D call. CDR3 size: 13 residues. Germline V gene sequence: CDR1 SGDLS, CDR2 YYNGEE. The V and J ends lost 3 bases and 4 bases respectively, with 9 bases between them. CDR3 nucleotides: TGTGCCAGCAGCGCACCGGTAGCAGATACGCAGTATTTT. This encodes CASSAPVADTQYF.

The chain uses TRBV28 and TRBJ2-3; a weak D match, TRBD1 (6 bases). The germline CDR1 and CDR2 sequences are MDHEN and SYDVKM. Deletions cut 10 bases from V and 9 bases from J, with 17 bases between. CDR3 length equals 12 residues. CDR3 sequence: CATRTGQGTQYF. DNA for the CDR3: TGTGCCACGAGAACAGGCCAGGGGACGCAGTATTTT.

This clonotype was seen many times. This chain connects TRBV14 to TRBJ2-1; 11 nucleotides match TRBD2. This CDR3 contains 20 residues. Germline-derived CDR1 and CDR2 are SGHDN and FVKESK. V dropped 0 bases and J dropped 0; count of bases not matched to a gene: 10. The CDR3 sequence is CASSQDRGRLAGNSYNEQFF. DNA for the CDR3: TGTGCCAGCAGCCAAGATCGTGGTAGACTAGCGGGAAACTCCTACAATGAGCAGTTCTTC. Together with reference TRBV14 and TRBJ2-1, the CDR3 gives the full variable domain: EAGVTQFPSHSVIEKGQTVTLRCDPISGHDNLYWYRRVMGKEIKFLLHFVKESKQDESGMPNNRFLAERTGGTYSTLKVQPAELEDSGVYFCASSQDRGRLAGNSYNEQFFGPGTRLTVL.

The genes are TRBV12-3 or TRBV12-4 and TRBJ2-2; 14 bases map to TRBD2. Trimming removed 5 bases from V and 7 bases from J; junction bases left unmatched: 15. The CDR3 runs 19 residues. CDR3 in amino acids: CASSEGLAGGLLKGGELFF. The CDR3 coding sequence is TGTGCCAGCAGTGAAGGACTAGCGGGAGGCCTCCTTAAGGGCGGGGAGCTGTTTTTT.

This clonotype has a handful of counts. V is TRBV5-1 and J is TRBJ1-1; no clear D gene. V was pared by 4 bases and J by 6 bases, with 19 bases between. This CDR3 is built from 15 residues. CDR1 and CDR2 from the germline V gene are SGHRS and YFSETQ. The CDR3 nucleotides are TGCGCCAGCAGCCCGGAAGGAGGGCCGAGGGCTGAAGCTTTCTTT. The encoded protein is CASSPEGGPRAEAFF.

This chain links TRBV12-3 or TRBV12-4 with TRBJ2-7; no definite D call. This CDR3 is built from 11 residues. V lost 8 bases and J lost 3, with 8 bases in between. CDR3 sequence: CASVGYYEQYF. The CDR3 coding sequence is TGTGCCAGCGTTGGTTACTACGAGCAGTACTTC.

The chain links TRBV27 to TRBJ2-7; D might be TRBD2 (6 bases). Between the trimmed V and J ends, which lost 8 bases and 3 bases, there was a span of 17 bases. Germline-derived CDR1 and CDR2 are MNHEY and SMNVEV (reference sequence). The CDR3 loop spans 14 amino acids. The CDR3 coding sequence is TGTGCCAGCGGGCCAGGGTCTAGCGACTACGAGCAGTACTTC. Amino acid sequence: CASGPGSSDYEQYF.

The gene calls are TRBV12-3 or TRBV12-4 and TRBJ2-3; D may be TRBD1 (5 bases). Deletions cut 6 bases from V and 2 bases from J, with 15 bases between. The CDR3 spans 15 residues. Written as DNA, the CDR3 is TGTGCCAGCAGCCTGAAGGGGTCTAACACAGATACGCAGTATTTT. Residues: CASSLKGSNTDTQYF.

This clonotype was picked up a small number of times. The V gene is TRBV5-1, the J gene TRBJ2-1; D call uncertain. The V gene's germline CDR1 is SGHRS and CDR2 YFSETQ. CDR3 length: 15 amino acids. Trimming stripped 0 bases from V and 6 bases from J, with 13 bases between. The CDR3 DNA follows: TGCGCCAGCAGCTTGGCCCCTCCGTCCACCAATGAGCAGTTCTTC. Translating gives CASSLAPPSTNEQFF.

The V and J genes are TRBV28 and TRBJ2-7; TRBD2 matches at 8 bases. With V trimmed by 6 bases and J by 0 bases, 16 bases remained unmatched. The germline gives CDR1 MDHEN, CDR2 SYDVKM. The CDR3 runs to 18 residues. CDR3 residues: CASSPPRGTGGPSYEQYF. For the CDR3, the DNA is TGTGCCAGCAGCCCCCCAAGGGGGACGGGAGGGCCCTCCTACGAGCAGTACTTC.

This clonotype was picked up a small number of times. The V gene is TRBV7-9, the J gene TRBJ2-5, with 7 bases aligning to TRBD2. CDR3 size: 16 residues. CDR1 SEHNR and CDR2 FQNEAQ come from the germline V gene (reference sequence). After removal of 1 base from V and 5 bases from J, the junction contained 10 bases not matched to a gene. The CDR3 nucleotides read TGTGCCAGCAGCTTAGATGGCGGGAGCAGGGCTGAGACCCAGTACTTC. Amino acid sequence: CASSLDGGSRAETQYF. The entire variable domain, with the rest obtained from reference TRBV7-9 and TRBJ2-5, is as follows: DTGVSQNPRHKITKRGQNVTFRCDPISEHNRLYWYRQTLGQGPEFLTYFQNEAQLEKSRLLSDRFSAERPKGSFSTLEIQRTEQGDSAMYLCASSLDGGSRAETQYFGPGTRLLVL.

This clonotype was recorded a few times. The rearrangement links TRBV30 to TRBJ2-7; D possibly corresponds to TRBD1 (5 bases). Germline V gives CDR1 GTSNPN, CDR2 SVGIG (reference sequence). CDR3 size: 13 residues. Trimming took off 7 bases at V and 2 bases at J, with 15 bases between the two ends. The CDR3 loop reads CASQGVVTYEQYF. CDR3 sequence (DNA): TGTGCCTCACAAGGGGTAGTGACCTACGAGCAGTACTTC.

The V and J genes are TRBV29-1 and TRBJ2-2, with no clear D. From germline, CDR1 is SQVTM and CDR2 ANQGSEA. The CDR3 spans 12 residues. Trimming shortened V by 7 bases and J by 4 bases, and 10 bases separated the two germline ends. The CDR3 protein is CSARGPTGELFF. The CDR3 DNA reads as TGCAGCGCCCGTGGCCCCACCGGGGAGCTGTTTTTT.

The chain has TRBV12-3 or TRBV12-4 and TRBJ2-3, with D perhaps TRBD1 (5 bases). V lost 10 bases and J 0 bases, leaving 14 bases between the germline ends. The CDR3 length is 14 residues. The CDR3 protein is CATRVEFSTDTQYF. DNA of the CDR3: TGTGCCACCAGGGTAGAATTTAGCACAGATACGCAGTATTTT.

V gene TRBV20-1 combines with J gene TRBJ2-7, with D perhaps assigned TRBD1 or TRBD2 (6 bases each). Germline-derived CDR1 and CDR2 are DFQATT and SNEGSKA (reference sequence). V dropped 3 bases and J dropped 5 bases, with 17 bases sitting between them. The CDR3 length is 14 residues. The CDR3 DNA reads as TGCAGTGCTAGGTTGCTTGGGGGGCTGGACGAGCAGTACTTC. It specifies CSARLLGGLDEQYF.

The table lists this clonotype with a few counts. The rearrangement uses TRBV7-6 and TRBJ1-1; perhaps TRBD1 as D (6 bases). The germline gives CDR1 SGHVS, CDR2 FNYEAQ. V was shortened by 4 bases and J by 4 bases, with 19 bases between the two germline ends. The CDR3 spans 16 residues. CDR3 nucleotides: TGTGCCAGCAGCTCGGATCTGGGGGCTCAGGGCACTGAAGCTTTCTTT. It encodes CASSSDLGAQGTEAFF. Complete variable domain (other parts from reference TRBV7-6 and TRBJ1-1): GAGVSQSPRYKVTKRGQDVALRCDPISGHVSLYWYRQALGQGPEFLTYFNYEAQQDKSGLPNDRFSAERPEGSISTLTIQRTEQRDSAMYRCASSSDLGAQGTEAFFGQGTRLTVV.

The V gene is TRBV20-1, the J gene TRBJ1-1; 9 positions agree with TRBD1. The CDR3 has 16 amino acids. With V trimmed by 3 bases and J by 1 base, 9 bases remained unmatched. Germline V gene lookup returns CDR1 DFQATT and CDR2 SNEGSKA (reference sequence). CDR3 protein: CSARVVPGQGNTEAFF. The CDR3 region has the DNA TGCAGTGCTAGGGTTGTCCCGGGACAGGGGAACACTGAAGCTTTCTTT.

V usage is TRBV5-1 and J usage is TRBJ1-5; possibly TRBD1 for D (5 bases). Germline V gives CDR1 SGHRS, CDR2 YFSETQ. V was trimmed by 4 bases and J by 4 bases, leaving 12 bases between them. The CDR3 covers 14 residues. CDR3 coding DNA: TGCGCCAGCAGCCCGGGACGGAATAATCAGCCCCAGCATTTT. Its translation: CASSPGRNNQPQHF. The complete variable domain, with remaining parts taken from reference TRBV5-1 and TRBJ1-5, reads KAGVTQTPRYLIKTRGQQVTLSCSPISGHRSVSWYQQTPGQGLQFLFEYFSETQRNKGNFPGRFSGRQFSNSRSEMNVSTLELGDSALYLCASSPGRNNQPQHFGDGTRLSIL.

This chain joins TRBV6-5 and TRBJ1-4; no definite D call. Trimming stripped 0 bases from V and 0 bases from J, with 5 bases between. Germline loops: CDR1 MNHEY, CDR2 SVGAGI. CDR3 length: 15 amino acids. In DNA form, the CDR3 reads TGTGCCAGCAGTTACTCCGGGACAACTAATGAAAAACTGTTTTTT. As protein: CASSYSGTTNEKLFF.

The chain is built from TRBV3-1 and TRBJ2-7; D unclear. The CDR3 runs to 14 residues. The V and J ends lost 4 bases and 2 bases respectively, with 12 bases between them. Germline V gives CDR1 LGHDT, CDR2 YNNKEL (reference sequence). The CDR3: CASSPFQGPYEQYF. The CDR3 bases are TGTGCCAGCAGCCCCTTTCAAGGGCCCTACGAGCAGTACTTC.

This chain uses TRBV28 with TRBJ1-1; maybe TRBD1 (6 bases). This CDR3 contains 15 residues. Looked up from germline, CDR1 is MDHEN and CDR2 is SYDVKM. Trimming pared 2 bases from V and 1 base from J, leaving 11 bases between. The CDR3 loop is CASSLRLTGNTEAFF. CDR3 DNA sequence: TGTGCCAGCAGTTTACGCCTGACAGGGAACACTGAAGCTTTCTTT. The whole variable domain, remainder taken from reference TRBV28 and TRBJ1-1, is DVKVTQSSRYLVKRTGEKVFLECVQDMDHENMFWYRQDPGLGLRLIYFSYDVKMKEKGDIPEGYSVSREKKERFSLILESASTNQTSMYLCASSLRLTGNTEAFFGQGTRLTVV.